Presented here are 14 T cell receptor beta chains from one specimen sequenced in a study of blood T cell repertoires in COVID-19. TCRdb's copy holds only in-frame clones and misses some; the assay was immunoSEQ multiplex PCR. The repertoire consists of 75,000 to 95,000 clones, with 70% to 90% occurring once and the leading ten covering around 3.3%. The specimen was peripheral blood. The source is a man in his forties or fifties with acute or convalescent COVID-19.

The chain employs TRBV19 and TRBJ1-2; a possible D gene is TRBD1 (5 bases). V lost 7 bases, J lost 4 bases, and 16 bases lay in between. CDR1 is LNHDA, CDR2 SQIVND, per germline (reference sequence). This CDR3 spans 14 amino acids. In DNA form, the CDR3 reads TGTGCCAGTAACGACAGCCCCGCTTCCTATGGCTACACCTTC. This sequence encodes CASNDSPASYGYTF.

This clone has just one count. This chain links TRBV4-3 with TRBJ1-2; TRBD1 aligns across 11 bases. J lost 5 bases, V lost 4 bases, and 3 bases had no gene match. The CDR3 totals 14 residues. Looked up from germline, CDR1 is LGHNA and CDR2 is YSLEER. The CDR3 DNA sequence: TGCGCCAGCAGCCGGACAGGGGGCAATTATGGCTACACCTTC. This sequence encodes CASSRTGGNYGYTF.

Here the CDR3 DNA reads TGTGCCAGCTCACCACCCACGGGGGGCGCGGATGGCTACACCTTC. It is translated as CASSPPTGGADGYTF. V usage is TRBV18 and J usage is TRBJ1-2, with D perhaps TRBD1 (6 bases). The CDR3 loop spans 15 amino acids. Trimming removed 0 bases from V and 6 bases from J, with 14 bases in between. Germline V gene sequence: CDR1 KGHSH, CDR2 LQKENI.

The chain couples TRBV28 to TRBJ2-3; no definite D call. V lost 5 bases and J 4 bases, leaving 13 bases between the germline ends. Germline CDR1 MDHEN, CDR2 SYDVKM. The CDR3 is made up of 14 amino acids. The CDR3 DNA follows: TGTGCCAGCAGTGGAGTCCCCACATCAGATACGCAGTATTTT. It is translated as CASSGVPTSDTQYF.

V is TRBV18 and J is TRBJ2-3, with D maybe TRBD2 (5 bases). V was shortened by 3 bases and J by 0 bases, with 10 bases between the two germline ends. This CDR3 is built from 15 residues. Looked up from germline, CDR1 is KGHSH and CDR2 is LQKENI. The CDR3: CASSPLRTSTDTQYF. The CDR3 coding sequence is TGTGCCAGCTCACCTTTGAGGACTAGCACAGATACGCAGTATTTT.

This rearrangement joins TRBV5-1 to TRBJ1-3, with D perhaps matching TRBD1 (5 bases). This CDR3 has 15 residues. The V end was cut by 4 bases, the J end by 0 bases, with 11 bases between. Germline assignment: CDR1 SGHRS and CDR2 YFSETQ. CDR3 DNA sequence: TGCGCCAGCAGCCAAACAGGAGACTCTGGAAACACCATATATTTT. The encoded protein is CASSQTGDSGNTIYF.

The chain uses TRBV5-8 and TRBJ2-7; TRBD1 matches 7 bases. V shed 5 bases and J 1 base; nucleotides not matched to a gene: 6. Germline V lookup: CDR1 SGHTS, CDR2 YDEGEE. The CDR3 extends over 14 amino acids. DNA of the CDR3: TGTGCCAGCAGTCCCCGACAGGGTTCCTACGAGCAGTACTTC. This translates into CASSPRQGSYEQYF.

V usage is TRBV7-9 and J usage is TRBJ2-3, with unresolved D. The V and J ends lost 4 bases and 0 bases respectively, with 11 bases between them. CDR3 length equals 15 residues. CDR1 and CDR2 from the germline V gene are SEHNR and FQNEAQ (reference sequence). Here the CDR3 DNA reads TGTGCCAGCAGCTATATCTTGGAGAGCACAGATACGCAGTATTTT. Its protein is CASSYILESTDTQYF.

This rearrangement joins TRBV4-3 to TRBJ2-5; D may be TRBD2 (7 bases). V gave up 6 bases and J gave up 4 bases, with 12 bases separating them. Germline V gene sequence: CDR1 LGHNA, CDR2 YSLEER. This CDR3 contains 13 residues. The CDR3 region has the DNA TGCGCCAGCAGTCCAGGGGAGGGAGAGACCCAGTACTTC. It codes for CASSPGEGETQYF.

V and J are TRBV6-2 or TRBV6-3 and TRBJ2-1, with 7 positions matching TRBD2. The CDR3 is 18 amino acids. The ends lost 0 bases at V and 3 bases at J; junction bases unmatched: 11. Per the germline V gene, CDR1 is MNHEY and CDR2 is SVGEGT. Here the CDR3 reads CASSYSSFGLGFYNEQFF. The CDR3 DNA follows: TGTGCCAGCAGTTACTCGAGCTTTGGACTAGGTTTCTACAATGAGCAGTTCTTC.

The rearrangement uses TRBV18 and TRBJ1-3, with D possibly matching TRBD1 (5 bases). The V end was cut by 5 bases, the J end by 0 bases, with 8 bases between. CDR1 and CDR2 from the germline V gene are KGHSH and LQKENI. CDR3 length: 14 amino acids. CDR3 DNA: TGTGCCAGCTCAGGGGCAGCCTCTGGAAACACCATATATTTT. Protein: CASSGAASGNTIYF.

This clone was counted only a few times. This rearrangement joins TRBV5-5 to TRBJ2-7; no firm D call. This CDR3 is 15 amino acids long. The germline V and J ends were trimmed by 0 bases and 0 bases, with 10 bases remaining between them. CDR1 and CDR2 from the germline V gene are SGHKS and YYEKEE (reference sequence). Here the CDR3 reads CASSLGLSASYEQYF. DNA for the CDR3: TGTGCCAGCAGCTTGGGGCTGAGCGCCTCCTACGAGCAGTACTTC. Together with reference TRBV5-5 and TRBJ2-7, the CDR3 gives the full variable domain: DAGVTQSPTHLIKTRGQQVTLRCSPISGHKSVSWYQQVLGQGPQFIFQYYEKEERGRGNFPDRFSARQFPNYSSELNVNALLLGDSALYLCASSLGLSASYEQYFGPGTRLTVT.

CDR3 residues: CASSQDQGDTGTYEQYF. The CDR3 nucleotides are TGTGCCAGCAGCCAAGATCAGGGGGATACAGGGACCTACGAGCAGTACTTC. The chain is built from TRBV4-2 and TRBJ2-7; 7 nucleotides agree with TRBD1. Germline lookup yields CDR1 LGHNA and CDR2 YNFKEQ. Losses at the gene ends were 0 bases for V and 2 bases for J; bases not matched to a gene: 10. The CDR3 is 17 residues long.

The gene calls are TRBV4-3 and TRBJ1-1; TRBD1 aligns across 11 bases. The CDR3 covers 14 residues. Germline assignment: CDR1 LGHNA and CDR2 YSLEER. The junction had 2 bases not matched to a gene; V was cut back by 4 bases and J by 4 bases. The CDR3 bases are TGCGCCAGCAGCCGGGACAGGGGGGGCACTGAAGCTTTCTTT. Amino acids: CASSRDRGGTEAFF.